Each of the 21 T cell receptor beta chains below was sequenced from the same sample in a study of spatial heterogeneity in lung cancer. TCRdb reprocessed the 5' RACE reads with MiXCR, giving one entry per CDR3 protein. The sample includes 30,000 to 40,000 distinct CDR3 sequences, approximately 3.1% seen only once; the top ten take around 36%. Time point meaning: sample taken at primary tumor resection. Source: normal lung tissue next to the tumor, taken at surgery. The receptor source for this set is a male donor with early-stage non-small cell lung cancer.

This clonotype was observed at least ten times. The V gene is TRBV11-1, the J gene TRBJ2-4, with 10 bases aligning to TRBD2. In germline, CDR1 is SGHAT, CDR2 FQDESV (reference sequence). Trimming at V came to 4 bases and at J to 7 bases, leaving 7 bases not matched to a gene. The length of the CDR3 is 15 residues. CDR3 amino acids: CASSSSGSARNIQYF. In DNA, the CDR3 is TGTGCCAGCAGCTCTAGCGGGAGTGCTCGGAACATTCAGTACTTC.

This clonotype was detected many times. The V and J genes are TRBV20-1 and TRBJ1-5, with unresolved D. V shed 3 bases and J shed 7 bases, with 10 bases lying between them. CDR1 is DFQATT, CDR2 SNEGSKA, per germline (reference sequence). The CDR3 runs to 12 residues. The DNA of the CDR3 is TGCAGTGCTAGGTCCCCGGGCCAGCCCCAGCATTTT. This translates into CSARSPGQPQHF.

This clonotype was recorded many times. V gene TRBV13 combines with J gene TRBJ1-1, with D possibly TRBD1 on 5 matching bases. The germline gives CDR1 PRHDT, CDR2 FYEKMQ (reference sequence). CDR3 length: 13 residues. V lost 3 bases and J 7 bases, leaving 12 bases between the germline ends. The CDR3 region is CASSFTGGGEAFF. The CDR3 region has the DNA TGTGCCAGCAGCTTTACCGGGGGAGGTGAAGCTTTCTTT.

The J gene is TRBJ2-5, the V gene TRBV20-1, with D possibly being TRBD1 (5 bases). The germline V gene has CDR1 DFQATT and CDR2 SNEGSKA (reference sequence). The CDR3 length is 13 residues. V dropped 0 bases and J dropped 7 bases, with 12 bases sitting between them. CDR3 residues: CSARDRPQGTQYF. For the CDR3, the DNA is TGCAGTGCTAGAGACCGACCCCAGGGGACCCAGTACTTC.

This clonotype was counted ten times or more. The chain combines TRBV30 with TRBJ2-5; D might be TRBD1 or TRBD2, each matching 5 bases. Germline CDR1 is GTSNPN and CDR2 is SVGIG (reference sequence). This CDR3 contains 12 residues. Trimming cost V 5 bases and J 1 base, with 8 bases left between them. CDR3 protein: CAWSGTQETQYF. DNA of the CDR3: TGTGCCTGGTCAGGGACCCAAGAGACCCAGTACTTC.

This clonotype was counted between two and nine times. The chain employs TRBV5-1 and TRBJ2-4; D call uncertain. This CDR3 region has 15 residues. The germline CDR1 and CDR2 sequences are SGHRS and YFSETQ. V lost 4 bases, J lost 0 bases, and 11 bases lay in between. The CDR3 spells CASSPTDEAKNIQYF. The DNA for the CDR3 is TGCGCCAGCAGCCCCACGGATGAAGCCAAAAACATTCAGTACTTC.

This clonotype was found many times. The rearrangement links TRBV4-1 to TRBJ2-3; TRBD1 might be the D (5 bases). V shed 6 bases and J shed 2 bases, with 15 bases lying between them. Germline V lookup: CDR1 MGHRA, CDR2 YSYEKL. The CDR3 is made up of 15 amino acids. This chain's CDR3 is CASRSDSIITDTQYF. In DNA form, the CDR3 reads TGCGCCAGCAGGAGTGACAGCATCATCACAGATACGCAGTATTTT.

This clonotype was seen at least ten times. The CDR3 coding sequence is TGTGCCAGCAGTTACTCTCGGGCCGGGGCCAACGTCCTGACTTTC. Translating it yields CASSYSRAGANVLTF. The J gene is TRBJ2-6, the V gene TRBV6-6; no clear D gene. There are 15 residues in the CDR3. Per germline, CDR1 MNHNY and CDR2 SVGAGI (reference sequence). The V and J ends lost 0 bases and 4 bases respectively, with 7 bases between them.

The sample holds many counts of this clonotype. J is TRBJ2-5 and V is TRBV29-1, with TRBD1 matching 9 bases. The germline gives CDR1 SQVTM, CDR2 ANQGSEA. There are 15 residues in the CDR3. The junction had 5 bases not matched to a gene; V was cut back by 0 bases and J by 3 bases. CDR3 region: CSVEEGRTGEETQYF. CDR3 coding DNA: TGCAGCGTTGAAGAGGGGAGGACAGGGGAAGAGACCCAGTACTTC. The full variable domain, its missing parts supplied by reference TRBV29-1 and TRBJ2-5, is SAVISQKPSRDICQRGTSLTIQCQVDSQVTMMFWYRQQPGQSLTLIATANQGSEATYESGFVIDKFPISRPNLTFSTLTVSNMSPEDSSIYLCSVEEGRTGEETQYFGPGTRLLVL.

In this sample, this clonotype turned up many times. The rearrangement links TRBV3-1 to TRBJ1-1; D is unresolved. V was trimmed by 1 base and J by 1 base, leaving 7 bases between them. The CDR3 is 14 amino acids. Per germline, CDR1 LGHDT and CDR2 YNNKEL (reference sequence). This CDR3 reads CASSQANRNTEAFF. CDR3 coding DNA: TGTGCCAGCAGCCAAGCTAACAGGAACACTGAAGCTTTCTTT.

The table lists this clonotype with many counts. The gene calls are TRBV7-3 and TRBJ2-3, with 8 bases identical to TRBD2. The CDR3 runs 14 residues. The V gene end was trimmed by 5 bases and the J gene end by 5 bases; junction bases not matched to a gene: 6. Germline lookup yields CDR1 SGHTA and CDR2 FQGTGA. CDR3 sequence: CASSPAGAGDTQYF. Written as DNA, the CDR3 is TGTGCCAGCAGCCCAGCGGGAGCGGGAGATACGCAGTATTTT.

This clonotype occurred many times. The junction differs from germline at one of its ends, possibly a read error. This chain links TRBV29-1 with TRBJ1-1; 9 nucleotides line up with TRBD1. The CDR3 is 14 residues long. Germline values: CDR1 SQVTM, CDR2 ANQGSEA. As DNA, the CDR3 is TGCAGCGTTACAGGGGGCATTGGGAACGCTGAAGCTTTCTTT. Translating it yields CSVTGGIGNAEAFF.

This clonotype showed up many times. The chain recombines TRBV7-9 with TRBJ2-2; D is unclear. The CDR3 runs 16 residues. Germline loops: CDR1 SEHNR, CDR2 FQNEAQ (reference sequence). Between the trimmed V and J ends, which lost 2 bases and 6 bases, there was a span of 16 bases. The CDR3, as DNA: TGTGCCAGCAGCTTAAGGAGTGGGCCGGGCCCCGGGGAGCTGTTTTTT. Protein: CASSLRSGPGPGELFF.

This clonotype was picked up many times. CDR3 loop: CASSPRRGNQPQHF. The CDR3, as DNA: TGTGCCAGTAGTCCGAGGAGGGGAAATCAGCCCCAGCATTTT. The chain is built from TRBV19 and TRBJ1-5; D might be TRBD1 (5 bases). CDR3 length equals 14 residues. Trimming took 5 bases from V and 4 from J, leaving 12 bases between them. Germline V gene lookup returns CDR1 LNHDA and CDR2 SQIVND (reference sequence).

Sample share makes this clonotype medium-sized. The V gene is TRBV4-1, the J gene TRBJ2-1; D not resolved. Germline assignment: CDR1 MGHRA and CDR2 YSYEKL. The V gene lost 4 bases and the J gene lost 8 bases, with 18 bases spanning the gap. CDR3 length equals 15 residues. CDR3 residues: CASSPGESSVDEQFF. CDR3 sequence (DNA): TGCGCCAGCAGCCCGGGCGAGTCAAGTGTCGATGAGCAGTTCTTC.

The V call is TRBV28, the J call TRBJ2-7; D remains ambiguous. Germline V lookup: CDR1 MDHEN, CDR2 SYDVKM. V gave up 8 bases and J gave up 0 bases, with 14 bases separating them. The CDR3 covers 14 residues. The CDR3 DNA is TGTGCCAGCCCCCCGATTGTTGCCTCCTACGAGCAGTACTTC. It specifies CASPPIVASYEQYF.

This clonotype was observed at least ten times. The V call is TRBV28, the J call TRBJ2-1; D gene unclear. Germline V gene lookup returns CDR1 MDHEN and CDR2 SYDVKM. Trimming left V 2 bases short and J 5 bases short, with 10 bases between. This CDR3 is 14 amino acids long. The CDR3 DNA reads TGTGCCAGCAGTTTAGTTGGGGAAAACAATGAGCAGTTCTTC. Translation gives CASSLVGENNEQFF.

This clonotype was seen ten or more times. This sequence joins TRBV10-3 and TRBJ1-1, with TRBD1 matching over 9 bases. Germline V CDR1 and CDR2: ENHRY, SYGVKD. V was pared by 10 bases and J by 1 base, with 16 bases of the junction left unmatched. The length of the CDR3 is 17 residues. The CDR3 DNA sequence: TGTGCCAGCCGGGACAGGGACGGCGGGTCGGCGAACACTGAAGCTTTCTTT. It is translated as CASRDRDGGSANTEAFF.

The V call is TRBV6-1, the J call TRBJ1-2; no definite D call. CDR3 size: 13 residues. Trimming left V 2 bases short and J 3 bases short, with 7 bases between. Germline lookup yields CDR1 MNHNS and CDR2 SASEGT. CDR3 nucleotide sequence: TGTGCCAGCAGTGAACGAACTGACTATGGCTACACCTTC. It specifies CASSERTDYGYTF.

CDR3 in amino acids: CASSLAGQGDEQFF. Here the CDR3 DNA reads TGCGCCAGCAGCTTGGCGGGACAGGGGGATGAGCAGTTCTTC. The chain combines TRBV5-1 with TRBJ2-1; 11 nucleotides agree with TRBD1. The CDR3 is 14 residues long. Trimming at V came to 0 bases and at J to 8 bases, leaving 1 base not matched to a gene. Germline lookup yields CDR1 SGHRS and CDR2 YFSETQ.

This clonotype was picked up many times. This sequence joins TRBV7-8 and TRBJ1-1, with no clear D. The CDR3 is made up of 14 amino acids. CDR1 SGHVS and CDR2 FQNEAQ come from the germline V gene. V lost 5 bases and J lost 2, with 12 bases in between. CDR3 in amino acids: CASSPGLGNTEAFF. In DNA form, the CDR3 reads TGTGCCAGCAGCCCTGGGCTCGGAAACACTGAAGCTTTCTTT.